This passage covers 22 T cell receptor beta chains from one sample sequenced in a study of identical twins. Using its own MiXCR run on the 5' RACE reads, TCRdb lists one record per CDR3 protein. Of about 720,000 distinct CDR3 sequences in the sample, approximately 18% are singletons; the top ten hold 13%. This sample also belongs to another study, concerning T cells expressing NK-cell markers.

The material sequenced was PBMCs. These receptors were taken from a woman aged 18 to 35 in good health.

Worth noting for this clonotype: Germline is not matched at one junction end, which may reflect a read error. The chain recombines TRBV12-3 or TRBV12-4 with TRBJ2-1; D perhaps matches TRBD2 (6 bases). The CDR3 consists of 14 residues. DNA for the CDR3: TGTGCCAGCAGCTTAGCCGGGGGAGGTAATGAGCAGTTCTTC. This translates into CASSLAGGGNEQFF.

The V and J genes are TRBV7-9 and TRBJ2-7, with 8 bases that match TRBD1. Trimming at V came to 3 bases and at J to 5 bases, leaving 9 bases not matched to a gene. This CDR3 contains 15 residues. Germline values: CDR1 SEHNR, CDR2 FQNEAQ (reference sequence). The CDR3 nucleotides are TGTGCCAGCAGCTTCCATAGCCAGGGGGCGCACGAGCAGTACTTC. This translates into CASSFHSQGAHEQYF.

This clonotype was picked up a small number of times. V gene TRBV6-1 combines with J gene TRBJ2-7; a weak D match, TRBD1 (6 bases). V was clipped by 5 bases and J by 3 bases, with 11 bases between them. The CDR3 runs to 13 residues. Germline assignment: CDR1 MNHNS and CDR2 SASEGT. CDR3 amino acids: CASSPGHIYEQYF. The CDR3, as DNA: TGTGCCAGCAGTCCGGGACATATCTACGAGCAGTACTTC.

The gene calls are TRBV5-1 and TRBJ2-5; 10 bases are shared with TRBD2. The CDR3 sequence is 16 residues long. The V and J ends lost 3 bases and 2 bases, in that order; junction bases with no gene match: 7. The germline V gene encodes CDR1 SGHRS and CDR2 YFSETQ. DNA of the CDR3: TGCGCCAGCAGCTCCGGAACGACTAGCGGGCAAGAGACCCAGTACTTC. This codes for CASSSGTTSGQETQYF.

CDR3 loop: CASSWDFQETQYF. Written as DNA, the CDR3 is TGTGCCAGCAGTTGGGACTTCCAAGAGACCCAGTACTTC. This chain links TRBV6-6 with TRBJ2-5, with a weak D call TRBD2 (6 bases). The CDR3 consists of 13 residues. CDR1 is MNHNY, CDR2 SVGAGI, per germline (reference sequence). V lost 4 bases and J lost 1, with 7 bases in between.

The rearrangement links TRBV20-1 to TRBJ2-6; tentatively, D is TRBD2 (6 bases). The CDR3 covers 15 residues. V lost 6 bases to trimming and J lost 0 bases, with 12 bases between them. Per germline, CDR1 DFQATT and CDR2 SNEGSKA (reference sequence). The CDR3 nucleotides read TGCAGTGCCCCCCCCGGGAGCTCTGGGGCCAACGTCCTGACTTTC. It specifies CSAPPGSSGANVLTF.

The genes are TRBV9 and TRBJ1-2; D not resolved. Germline V CDR1 and CDR2: SGDLS, YYNGEE. CDR3 length equals 11 residues. V gave up 2 bases and J gave up 6 bases, with 5 bases separating them. As DNA, the CDR3 is TGTGCCAGCAGCGTGGGAAATGGCTACACCTTC. Protein product: CASSVGNGYTF.

Only a few counts were recorded for this clonotype. The rearrangement uses TRBV15 and TRBJ2-3, with no clear D. CDR1 is LNHNV and CDR2 is YYDKDF in the germline V gene (reference sequence). The CDR3 sequence is 13 residues long. Trimming pared 4 bases from V and 2 bases from J, leaving 7 bases between. CDR3 protein: CATSISPTDTQYF. The CDR3 DNA follows: TGTGCCACCAGCATTAGTCCCACAGATACGCAGTATTTT.

V usage is TRBV6-2 or TRBV6-3 and J usage is TRBJ2-3, with unresolved D. The V end was cut by 2 bases, the J end by 0 bases, with 9 bases between. CDR1 and CDR2 (germline): MNHEY, SVGEGT. The CDR3 totals 15 residues. CDR3 protein: CASSYETPSTDTQYF. The CDR3 nucleotides are TGTGCCAGCAGTTACGAAACTCCTAGCACAGATACGCAGTATTTT.

This clonotype was counted a few times. CDR3 coding DNA: TGCAGTGCTACCGAGCGGGGAACAGATACGCAGTATTTT. It encodes CSATERGTDTQYF. This rearrangement joins TRBV20-1 to TRBJ2-3; 7 positions match TRBD2. V trimming: 4 bases; J trimming: 3 bases; junction bases outside the gene matches: 4. Germline V gene sequence: CDR1 DFQATT, CDR2 SNEGSKA (reference sequence). The CDR3 runs to 13 residues.

This clonotype was seen a few times. The chain couples TRBV24-1 to TRBJ2-1; 10 bases are shared with TRBD1. V shed 6 bases and J 8 bases; nucleotides not matched to a gene: 12. Germline assignment: CDR1 KGHDR and CDR2 SFDVKD. CDR3 length: 16 residues. CDR3 region: CATSSGSGQGLDEQFF. Here the CDR3 DNA reads TGTGCCACCAGTAGCGGGTCGGGACAGGGGCTCGATGAGCAGTTCTTC.

The J gene is TRBJ1-1, the V gene TRBV4-1; D is unresolved. CDR1 and CDR2 from the germline V gene are MGHRA and YSYEKL. There are 11 residues in the CDR3. With 5 bases removed from V and 10 bases from J, the gap between germline ends came to 11 bases. The CDR3 DNA sequence: TGCGCCAGCAGCTCCCACACCGGAGCTTTCTTT. Translating gives CASSSHTGAFF.

A few counts support this clonotype. The chain has TRBV12-3 or TRBV12-4 and TRBJ2-7; TRBD2 matches 7 bases. The V and J ends lost 2 bases and 2 bases, in that order; junction bases with no gene match: 9. The CDR3 covers 16 residues. CDR3 nucleotides: TGTGCCAGCAGTTTAACGCGGGGGAGCGGAGCCTACGAGCAGTACTTC. This codes for CASSLTRGSGAYEQYF.

The chain carries TRBV10-3 and TRBJ2-7; D is perhaps TRBD1 (5 bases). V shed 6 bases and J shed 2 bases, with 8 bases lying between them. CDR3 size: 12 residues. CDR1 is ENHRY and CDR2 is SYGVKD in the germline V gene. The CDR3 is CAIRAGPYEQYF. The CDR3 DNA reads as TGTGCCATCAGGGCAGGGCCCTACGAGCAGTACTTC.

This clonotype was observed a few times. The chain links TRBV12-3 or TRBV12-4 to TRBJ2-2; 9 bases match TRBD1. The CDR3 is made up of 15 amino acids. Trimming cost V 5 bases and J 5 bases; bases outside gene matches: 6. In nucleotides, the CDR3 is TGTGCCAGCAGTGGGGGACAGGGTTATACCGGGGAGCTGTTTTTT. Amino acid sequence: CASSGGQGYTGELFF.

The chain employs TRBV5-5 and TRBJ1-2; no definite D call. Trimming shortened V by 0 bases and J by 5 bases, and 14 bases separated the two germline ends. Germline CDR1 SGHKS, CDR2 YYEKEE (reference sequence). This CDR3 has 15 amino acids. The CDR3 sequence is CASSLESGFGYGYTF. The CDR3 region has the DNA TGTGCCAGCAGCTTGGAATCCGGGTTCGGATATGGCTACACCTTC. Supplemented by reference TRBV5-5 and TRBJ1-2, the full variable domain reads DAGVTQSPTHLIKTRGQQVTLRCSPISGHKSVSWYQQVLGQGPQFIFQYYEKEERGRGNFPDRFSARQFPNYSSELNVNALLLGDSALYLCASSLESGFGYGYTFGSGTRLTVV.

This clonotype occurred a few times. The chain uses TRBV11-2 and TRBJ2-3; D gene unclear. V was pared by 1 base and J by 1 base, with 9 bases between. Germline V gene sequence: CDR1 SGHAT, CDR2 FQNNGV. The length of the CDR3 is 15 residues. The chain's CDR3 is CASSLAPVGTDTQYF. The CDR3 coding sequence is TGTGCCAGCAGCTTAGCCCCAGTCGGCACAGATACGCAGTATTTT.

This clonotype showed up just a few times. The J gene is TRBJ2-1, the V gene TRBV13; TRBD1 aligns across 11 bases. Germline assignment: CDR1 PRHDT and CDR2 FYEKMQ (reference sequence). The CDR3 is made up of 15 amino acids. Germline trimming cut 5 bases from V and 9 bases from J; bases unmatched to any gene: 9. The CDR3 coding sequence is TGTGCCAGCAGCCGAGGACAGGGGGCTAAGGTTGAGCAGTTCTTC. This translates into CASSRGQGAKVEQFF.

The chain combines TRBV6-1 with TRBJ2-5; 13 bases match TRBD2. Germline assignment: CDR1 MNHNS and CDR2 SASEGT. The length of the CDR3 is 16 residues. Trimming at V came to 5 bases and at J to 5 bases, leaving 8 bases not matched to a gene. The CDR3, as DNA: TGTGCCAGCAGTCCCCGACTAGCGGGAGGCTCTGAGACCCAGTACTTC. Residues: CASSPRLAGGSETQYF.

This clonotype has a count of ten or more. This sequence joins TRBV10-3 and TRBJ2-1; 12 nucleotides line up with TRBD2. V shed 4 bases, J shed 9 bases, and the junction held 10 bases outside the gene matches. CDR1 is ENHRY and CDR2 is SYGVKD in the germline V gene. This CDR3 is 16 amino acids long. Here the CDR3 DNA reads TGTGCCATCAGTGGGGGAGGACTAGCGGGAATGGGTGAGCAGTTCTTC. Protein product: CAISGGGLAGMGEQFF.

The V and J genes are TRBV4-3 and TRBJ2-7; 11 bases agree with TRBD2. Trimming cost V 3 bases and J 5 bases; bases outside gene matches: 9. Germline V CDR1 and CDR2: LGHNA, YSLEER. The CDR3 is 16 amino acids. CDR3: CASSQATSGSLHEQYF. The CDR3 DNA reads TGCGCCAGCAGCCAGGCCACTAGCGGGAGCCTCCACGAGCAGTACTTC.

J is TRBJ2-1 and V is TRBV6-1; 10 bases align to TRBD2. Germline trimming cut 6 bases from V and 4 bases from J; bases unmatched to any gene: 9. This CDR3 has 16 residues. Germline CDR1 and CDR2: MNHNS and SASEGT. The chain's CDR3 is CASRTLGLAVYNEQFF. The CDR3 coding sequence is TGTGCCAGCAGAACCCTCGGACTAGCGGTATACAATGAGCAGTTCTTC.